A selection of T cell receptor beta chains follows, all from one sample in a study of shared clonotypes between healthy human individuals. Using immunoSEQ multiplex PCR, the repertoire was profiled, and TCRdb retains in-frame clones only, with some absent. The table shows about 1 million clones, with roughly 80% occurring only once. The sequencing input was memory CD4+ T cells sorted from blood. The receptors were sampled from a man aged 18 to 35 in good health. Each CDR3 is given with its conserved first and last residue. Each record gives: J gene, CDR3 length, V gene, clone size, D gene, CDR3 DNA, CDR3 protein. D genes are given only for firm matches. A row's size may be missing; if present it is once, few, many or a size class.

TRBJ1-2 12 TRBV28 once - TGTGCCAGCAGTTTACAGAGTTATGGCTACACCTTC CASSLQSYGYTF
TRBJ2-2 15 TRBV25-1 - TRBD1 TGTGCCAGCAGTGCCGGGACAGCGAACACCGGGGAGCTGTTTTTT CASSAGTANTGELFF
TRBJ2-1 14 TRBV30 - - TGTGCCTGGGGCACACTAGCCCTCTACAATGAGCAGTTCTTC CAWGTLALYNEQFF
TRBJ1-1 11 TRBV14 - - TGTGCCAGCAGCCAATTGAGTGAAGCTTTCTTT CASSQLSEAFF
TRBJ2-7 14 TRBV6-1 - TRBD1 TGTGCCAGCAGTGAATACAGGGGGCGGGACGAGCAGTACTTC CASSEYRGRDEQYF
TRBJ2-7 16 TRBV5-8 - - TGTGCCAGCACCTTGGAGGGCAACGGACATCTCTACGAGCAGTACTTC CASTLEGNGHLYEQYF
TRBJ1-1 14 TRBV28 - - TGTGCCAGCAGTTTCGGGGTGGGACACACTGAAGCTTTCTTT CASSFGVGHTEAFF
TRBJ2-2 15 TRBV5-4 - - TGTGCCAGCAGCTTCCGCAGGGCGAACACCGGGGAGCTGTTTTTT CASSFRRANTGELFF
TRBJ2-7 15 TRBV5-1 - - TGCGCCAGCAGCCGGGACACATCTCCTGGCTACGAGCAGTACTTC CASSRDTSPGYEQYF
TRBJ2-6 16 TRBV7-2 few - TGTGCCAGCAGCCCTCTGACTGTCTCTGGGGCCAACGTCCTGACTTTC CASSPLTVSGANVLTF
TRBJ1-1 16 TRBV28 - - TGTGCCAGCAGTTCGATAAACCGGGACACGAACACTGAAGCTTTCTTT CASSSINRDTNTEAFF
TRBJ2-2 14 TRBV19 - TRBD1 TGTGCCAGTAGTCCCCGGACAGGGGCCGGGGAGCTGTTTTTT CASSPRTGAGELFF
TRBJ2-5 15 TRBV6-5 - - TGTGCCAGCAGTCCCGGCCCCGGGGCGTCGGAGACCCAGTACTTC CASSPGPGASETQYF
TRBJ2-3 14 TRBV19 - TRBD2 TGTGCCAGTAGGGAATTCTCTAGCGGAGATACGCAGTATTTT CASREFSSGDTQYF
TRBJ2-5 15 TRBV18 - TRBD1 TGTGCCAGCTCACCGAGACAGGGGGACTCAGAGACCCAGTACTTC CASSPRQGDSETQYF
TRBJ2-1 16 TRBV2 - TRBD2 TGTGCCAGCAGTGGGCTAGCGGGGGCCCCGAGAAGTGAGCAGTTCTTC CASSGLAGAPRSEQFF
TRBJ1-4 17 TRBV5-1 once - TGCGCCAGCAGCTTGGCCCTGGGGAGACAGCTTAATGAAAAACTGTTTTTT CASSLALGRQLNEKLFF
TRBJ1-2 14 TRBV5-5 - - TGTGCCAGCACCCCCCGGGGGGAGGGGTATGGCTACACCTTC CASTPRGEGYGYTF
TRBJ1-3 14 TRBV2 once - TGTGCCAGCAGTTCCGGGACGACCGGAAACACCATATATTTT CASSSGTTGNTIYF
TRBJ1-2 13 TRBV10-3 - - TGTGCCATCAGTGAGAACTCCCGCTATGGCTACACCTTC CAISENSRYGYTF
TRBJ1-2 13 TRBV2 - TRBD1 TGTGCCAGCAGTGTAACAGGGGAGACTGGCTACACCTTC CASSVTGETGYTF
TRBJ1-5 13 TRBV7-2 - - TGTGCCAGCAGCTTAGGTAACAACCAGCCCCAGCATTTT CASSLGNNQPQHF
TRBJ2-3 15 TRBV7-2 - TRBD2 TGTGCCAGCAGCATGTCTAGCGGGGGCACAGATACGCAGTATTTT CASSMSSGGTDTQYF
TRBJ2-2 15 TRBV19 - TRBD2 TGTGCCAGTAGTCTAGCGGGAGGGGGCACCGGGGAGCTGTTTTTT CASSLAGGGTGELFF
TRBJ2-7 15 TRBV5-1 - TRBD1 TGCGCCAGCAGCGTAAACCGGGACAGATCCTACGAGCAGTACTTC CASSVNRDRSYEQYF
TRBJ2-3 16 TRBV2 - - TGTGCCAGCAGAGAAACTCAGCAAACTAGGTCGGATACGCAGTATTTT CASRETQQTRSDTQYF
TRBJ2-1 13 TRBV6-1 - - TGTGCCAGTCGAACGCCCCAAGACAATGAGCAGTTCTTC CASRTPQDNEQFF
TRBJ1-5 13 TRBV5-1 - - TGCGCCAGCAGCGAAGGGGGTGGTCAGCCCCAGCATTTT CASSEGGGQPQHF
TRBJ2-3 15 TRBV5-8 once TRBD2 TGTGCCAGCAGCTTCCGCGGGAGAGCAGCAGATACGCAGTATTTT CASSFRGRAADTQYF
TRBJ2-2 13 TRBV6-1 - - TGTGCCAGCAGTATGACCCAAACCGGGGAGCTGTTTTTT CASSMTQTGELFF
TRBJ1-6 16 TRBV28 - - TGTGCCAGCACCCGAGGCGGGTCGTCCTATAATTCACCCCTCCACTTT CASTRGGSSYNSPLHF
TRBJ1-4 13 TRBV11-2 - - TGTGCCAGCAGCTTAGATGGTCCGGTTCAACTGTTTTTT CASSLDGPVQLFF
TRBJ1-6 13 TRBV7-8 few - TGTGCCAGCAGCTTAACAGGTCCCGGGCCCCTCCACTTT CASSLTGPGPLHF
TRBJ2-7 13 TRBV30 - - TGTGCCTGGACGAATGGGGCATCCTACGAGCAGTACTTC CAWTNGASYEQYF
TRBJ1-3 17 TRBV18 - - TGTGCCAGCTCACCGCTCTGGACGGCCGACTCTGGAAACACCATATATTTT CASSPLWTADSGNTIYF
TRBJ2-2 15 TRBV27 once - TGTGCCAGCAGTTCAATAGGCGGGAAACCCGGGGAGCTGTTTTTT CASSSIGGKPGELFF
TRBJ2-3 12 TRBV7-9 few - TGTGCCAGCAGCCAAATCACAGATACGCAGTATTTT CASSQITDTQYF
TRBJ1-6 15 TRBV21-1 - - TGTGCCAGCAGGACTGGGACAGATGATAATTCACCCCTCCACTTT CASRTGTDDNSPLHF
TRBJ2-7 14 TRBV7-2 once - TGTGCCAGCAGCTTAGTCGGGCTTACCTACGAGCAGTACTTC CASSLVGLTYEQYF
TRBJ2-7 15 TRBV5-1 once - TGCGCCAGCAGCTTGGCCGCAGCGAGCTCCTACGAGCAGTACTTC CASSLAAASSYEQYF
TRBJ1-1 14 TRBV4-2 - - TGTGCCAGCAGCCCTTTCACAGGGATCACTGAAGCTTTCTTT CASSPFTGITEAFF
TRBJ2-1 15 TRBV10-1 - - TGCGCCAGCAGTGAAGCGCAGGGACGGTACGGTGAGCAGTTCTTC CASSEAQGRYGEQFF
TRBJ1-5 15 TRBV6-4 - TRBD1 TGTGCCAGCAGTGGACAGGGATGGAGCAATCAGCCCCAGCATTTT CASSGQGWSNQPQHF
TRBJ1-3 20 TRBV14 - TRBD1 TGTGCCAGCAGCCAAGATGGGACAGGGGGCCATCTCACCTCTGGAAACACCATATATTTT CASSQDGTGGHLTSGNTIYF
TRBJ2-2 14 TRBV5-1 - - TGCGCCAGCAGCTTCTCACAGGTTACCGGGGAGCTGTTTTTT CASSFSQVTGELFF